The 28 T cell receptor beta chains listed next were all sequenced from one sample in a study of shared clonotypes between healthy human individuals. Libraries were prepared by immunoSEQ multiplex PCR; TCRdb keeps only in-frame clonotypes and omits some of them. The data hold 780,000 or so clones, with roughly 72% observed a single time. Input material: memory CD4+ T cells sorted from blood. Sample subset: CD45RA-negative fraction. Receptors originate from a woman aged 25 to 39 in good health.

The chain is built from TRBV29-1 and TRBJ2-7, with no clear D. CDR1 and CDR2 from the germline V gene are SQVTM and ANQGSEA. This CDR3 has 12 amino acids. Trimming cost V 6 bases and J 3 bases, with 12 bases left between them. The CDR3 loop is CSVEPDGYEQYF. Here the CDR3 DNA reads TGCAGCGTCGAGCCGGACGGCTACGAGCAGTACTTC.

CDR3 sequence (DNA): TGCAGCGTTGACGAGAAGCGGGGTACTGATGAGCAGTTCTTC. Protein: CSVDEKRGTDEQFF. The genes are TRBV29-1 and TRBJ2-1, with 7 bases aligning to TRBD2. With 3 bases clipped from V and 8 bases from J, the junction kept 10 bases outside the gene matches. This CDR3 is 14 amino acids long. The germline V gene encodes CDR1 SQVTM and CDR2 ANQGSEA.

The chain uses TRBV28 and TRBJ1-4; 7 bases align to TRBD1. The CDR3 is 15 residues long. Germline V gene data show CDR1 as MDHEN and CDR2 as SYDVKM. The V segment lost 5 bases and the J segment 0 bases; nucleotides outside the gene matches: 3. The DNA of the CDR3 is TGTGCCAGCAGTACCGGACAGGCAACTAATGAAAAACTGTTTTTT. It codes for CASSTGQATNEKLFF.

The chain links TRBV7-2 to TRBJ1-5, with 9 positions matching TRBD1. Germline assignment: CDR1 SGHTA and CDR2 FQGNSA. V trimming: 4 bases; J trimming: 6 bases; junction bases outside the gene matches: 7. There are 15 residues in the CDR3. CDR3 nucleotides: TGTGCCAGCAGCTCGGGACAGGGAACATCTCAGCCCCAGCATTTT. Protein sequence: CASSSGQGTSQPQHF.

V gene TRBV2 combines with J gene TRBJ1-5; 7 bases align to TRBD1. CDR1 is SNHLY, CDR2 FYNNEI, per germline. This CDR3 comprises 17 residues. After removal of 6 bases from V and 0 bases from J, the junction contained 11 bases not matched to a gene. DNA of the CDR3: TGTGCCAGCAGGGCTACTTCCGGGACAGATAGCAATCAGCCCCAGCATTTT. Its protein product is CASRATSGTDSNQPQHF.

The chain links TRBV7-8 to TRBJ2-1; D is uncertain. This CDR3 region has 11 residues. Germline V gives CDR1 SGHVS, CDR2 FQNEAQ. V shed 4 bases and J shed 9 bases, with 7 bases lying between them. CDR3 nucleotides: TGTGCCAGCAGCTCCCGGCCTGAGCAGTTCTTC. Its protein is CASSSRPEQFF.

Notes on this clone: Distinct nucleotide sequences in the sample also encode this CDR3. V gene TRBV5-1 combines with J gene TRBJ2-7, with D uncertain. Per germline, CDR1 SGHRS and CDR2 YFSETQ. V was shortened by 0 bases and J by 4 bases, with 11 bases between the two germline ends. The CDR3 has 14 amino acids. The CDR3 region is CASSLVVQPYEQYF. The DNA of the CDR3 is TGCGCCAGCAGCTTGGTGGTACAGCCATACGAGCAGTACTTC.

The chain carries TRBV7-9 and TRBJ2-3; D unresolved. CDR1 and CDR2 (germline): SEHNR, FQNEAQ (reference sequence). Trimming pared 5 bases from V and 2 bases from J, leaving 11 bases between. The CDR3 length is 14 residues. The CDR3 DNA reads as TGTGCCAGCAGCCTCCCATTATTCACAGATACGCAGTATTTT. It yields the protein CASSLPLFTDTQYF.

The chain recombines TRBV6-1 with TRBJ1-1; D unresolved. V lost 4 bases and J lost 6, with 9 bases in between. The germline V gene encodes CDR1 MNHNS and CDR2 SASEGT. The CDR3 runs 12 residues. CDR3 in DNA: TGTGCCAGCAGTGGACGGGTCCCTGAAGCTTTCTTT. Amino acids: CASSGRVPEAFF.

Points on this clone: Within the sample, other DNA sequences also encode this same CDR3. The chain is built from TRBV19 and TRBJ1-1; D gene uncertain. CDR1 is LNHDA and CDR2 is SQIVND in the germline V gene (reference sequence). The CDR3 totals 13 residues. V shed 2 bases and J shed 0 bases, with 4 bases lying between them. CDR3 residues: CASSILLNTEAFF. CDR3 DNA: TGTGCCAGTAGTATACTCTTGAACACTGAAGCTTTCTTT. The full variable domain, completed using reference TRBV19 and TRBJ1-1, is DGGITQSPKYLFRKEGQNVTLSCEQNLNHDAMYWYRQDPGQGLRLIYYSQIVNDFQKGDIAEGYSVSREKKESFPLTVTSAQKNPTAFYLCASSILLNTEAFFGQGTRLTVV.

This chain connects TRBV2 to TRBJ1-1; 9 bases map to TRBD1. CDR1 and CDR2 (germline): SNHLY, FYNNEI. The V segment lost 3 bases and the J segment 2 bases; nucleotides outside the gene matches: 7. This CDR3 is 16 amino acids long. The CDR3 spells CASSEPRTGANTEAFF. In DNA form, the CDR3 reads TGTGCCAGCAGTGAGCCGAGGACAGGGGCTAACACTGAAGCTTTCTTT.

The J gene is TRBJ2-3, the V gene TRBV4-1, with 9 bases matching TRBD2. The CDR3 spans 17 residues. V shed 2 bases, J shed 2 bases, and the junction held 8 bases outside the gene matches. CDR1 is MGHRA and CDR2 is YSYEKL in the germline V gene. CDR3 sequence: CASSQFMAGGPTDTQYF. For the CDR3, the DNA is TGCGCCAGCAGCCAATTTATGGCGGGAGGGCCCACAGATACGCAGTATTTT.

This clone was counted many times. This chain uses TRBV30 with TRBJ1-2, with D perhaps TRBD1 (6 bases). Germline V gene data show CDR1 as GTSNPN and CDR2 as SVGIG (reference sequence). CDR3 length: 14 amino acids. The V gene lost 5 bases and the J gene lost 3 bases, with 16 bases spanning the gap. Written as DNA, the CDR3 is TGTGCCTGGCAGCCTCCTACAGGGCACTATGGCTACACCTTC. This codes for CAWQPPTGHYGYTF. Together with reference TRBV30 and TRBJ1-2, the CDR3 gives the full variable domain: SQTIHQWPATLVQPVGSPLSLECTVEGTSNPNLYWYRQAAGRGLQLLFYSVGIGQISSEVPQNLSASRPQDRQFILSSKKLLLSDSGFYLCAWQPPTGHYGYTFGSGTRLTVV.

The chain uses TRBV7-9 and TRBJ2-7, with D hard to call. Germline CDR1 is SEHNR and CDR2 is FQNEAQ (reference sequence). Deletions cut 4 bases from V and 0 bases from J, with 4 bases between. This CDR3 region has 12 residues. CDR3 sequence reads: CASSSISYEQYF. CDR3 bases: TGTGCCAGCAGCTCTATCTCCTACGAGCAGTACTTC.

About this clone: It differs at one base from a far larger clone, so likely a read error. At the DNA level, this CDR3 is encoded by other sequences in the same sample as well. The DNA for the CDR3 is TGTGCCACCAGCCGGGGACAGGGGAATGAAAAACTGTTTTTT. Protein sequence: CATSRGQGNEKLFF. The V gene is TRBV15, the J gene TRBJ1-4; 10 bases align to TRBD1. The CDR3 length is 14 residues. V trimming: 5 bases; J trimming: 5 bases; junction bases outside the gene matches: 2. CDR1 is LNHNV, CDR2 YYDKDF, per germline (reference sequence).

The V gene is TRBV10-2, the J gene TRBJ2-7, with D possibly being TRBD2 (6 bases). CDR3 size: 13 residues. V gave up 8 bases and J gave up 7 bases, with 18 bases separating them. Germline V gives CDR1 WSHSY, CDR2 SAAADI. DNA for the CDR3: TGCGCCAGCCTCCGGGACTCCGGGGGAGAGCAGTACTTC. Its translation: CASLRDSGGEQYF.

This sequence joins TRBV7-6 and TRBJ2-5; tentatively, D is TRBD2 (6 bases). The CDR3 runs to 15 residues. The ends were cut back, 2 bases at V and 5 bases at J, with 15 bases in the middle. The germline V gene has CDR1 SGHVS and CDR2 FNYEAQ. CDR3 nucleotides: TGTGCCAGCAGCTTATCGGCGGGATCCATTGAGACCCAGTACTTC. Its translation is CASSLSAGSIETQYF.

This clone was observed a handful of times. The CDR3 region is CASSLDRGAHEQYF. Here the CDR3 DNA reads TGCGCCAGCAGCTTGGACAGGGGTGCGCACGAGCAGTACTTC. The chain carries TRBV5-1 and TRBJ2-7, with 7 bases identical to TRBD1. The CDR3 covers 14 residues. Germline assignment: CDR1 SGHRS and CDR2 YFSETQ. The ends lost 0 bases at V and 5 bases at J; junction bases unmatched: 5.

This clone appeared a few times. This rearrangement joins TRBV6-1 to TRBJ2-7; D is tentatively TRBD1 or TRBD2 (5 bases each). Germline V gene lookup returns CDR1 MNHNS and CDR2 SASEGT. This CDR3 has 15 amino acids. Between the trimmed V and J ends, which lost 5 bases and 2 bases, there was a span of 16 bases. The CDR3 region has the DNA TGTGCCAGCAGTAAGGGGTACGGGACCACCTACGAGCAGTACTTC. Translation: CASSKGYGTTYEQYF.

The chain recombines TRBV5-1 with TRBJ2-3; no firm D call. V was shortened by 4 bases and J by 4 bases, with 13 bases between the two germline ends. This CDR3 has 14 amino acids. From germline, CDR1 is SGHRS and CDR2 YFSETQ. The CDR3 nucleotides are TGCGCCAGCAGCCCGACCAAATCGGCAGATACGCAGTATTTT. As protein: CASSPTKSADTQYF. Drawing the rest from reference TRBV5-1 and TRBJ2-3, the complete variable domain is KAGVTQTPRYLIKTRGQQVTLSCSPISGHRSVSWYQQTPGQGLQFLFEYFSETQRNKGNFPGRFSGRQFSNSRSEMNVSTLELGDSALYLCASSPTKSADTQYFGPGTRLTVL.

The rearrangement links TRBV7-9 to TRBJ2-1; 7 nucleotides line up with TRBD2. Germline-derived CDR1 and CDR2 are SEHNR and FQNEAQ (reference sequence). The CDR3 is 19 amino acids. J gave up 0 bases and V 5 bases, and 16 bases lay outside the gene matches. The CDR3 protein is CASSPPSAAGPFSYNEQFF. CDR3 nucleotides: TGTGCCAGCAGCCCACCTTCGGCAGCGGGGCCTTTCTCCTACAATGAGCAGTTCTTC.

V gene TRBV7-2 combines with J gene TRBJ2-5; 9 bases match TRBD1. The germline V gene encodes CDR1 SGHTA and CDR2 FQGNSA. After removal of 4 bases from V and 2 bases from J, the junction contained 8 bases not matched to a gene. CDR3 length: 16 amino acids. The CDR3 spells CASSSGDRGSQETQYF. CDR3 sequence (DNA): TGTGCCAGCAGCTCCGGAGACAGGGGGTCTCAAGAGACCCAGTACTTC.

V is TRBV6-5 and J is TRBJ2-5; D might be TRBD1 (6 bases). The germline V gene has CDR1 MNHEY and CDR2 SVGAGI. V was trimmed by 2 bases and J by 5 bases, leaving 12 bases between them. The CDR3 has 14 residues. CDR3 coding DNA: TGTGCCAGCAGTTACAACAGGGTGATGGAGACCCAGTACTTC. Translated: CASSYNRVMETQYF.

The V gene is TRBV18, the J gene TRBJ1-5; D might be TRBD1 (5 bases). The germline V gene encodes CDR1 KGHSH and CDR2 LQKENI. V was shortened by 3 bases and J by 7 bases, with 10 bases between the two germline ends. CDR3 length equals 13 residues. The CDR3 sequence: CASSPGEEQPQHF. DNA for the CDR3: TGTGCCAGCTCACCGGGGGAGGAGCAGCCCCAGCATTTT.

V gene TRBV4-1 combines with J gene TRBJ2-1; 10 positions agree with TRBD2. Germline loops: CDR1 MGHRA, CDR2 YSYEKL. The CDR3 has 17 amino acids. J lost 6 bases, V lost 3 bases, and 11 bases had no gene match. The CDR3, as DNA: TGCGCCAGCAGCCAGGCTCCTAGCGGGAGCGGGGGCAATGAGCAGTTCTTC. As protein: CASSQAPSGSGGNEQFF.

This clone was observed a single time. This chain connects TRBV28 to TRBJ2-2; perhaps D is TRBD1 or TRBD2 (5 bases each). The V gene's germline CDR1 is MDHEN and CDR2 SYDVKM. The CDR3 totals 12 residues. The V end was cut by 4 bases, the J end by 13 bases, with 13 bases between. CDR3 sequence (DNA): TGTGCCAGCAGTTCCATCCGGGGCGGGCTGTTTTTT. This translates into CASSSIRGGLFF.

The count of this clone is one. The chain recombines TRBV19 with TRBJ1-4; the match to TRBD1 covers 7 bases. The CDR3 is made up of 16 amino acids. With 4 bases clipped from V and 8 bases from J, the junction kept 13 bases outside the gene matches. The germline gives CDR1 LNHDA, CDR2 SQIVND (reference sequence). The CDR3 reads CASSNRGRQGEEKLFF. The CDR3 nucleotides are TGTGCCAGTAGTAATCGGGGCCGCCAGGGGGAGGAAAAACTGTTTTTT.

This sequence joins TRBV5-1 and TRBJ2-3, with D possibly matching TRBD2 (6 bases). Germline V gene lookup returns CDR1 SGHRS and CDR2 YFSETQ. The ends were cut back, 1 base at V and 4 bases at J, with 13 bases in the middle. The CDR3 loop spans 15 amino acids. Here the CDR3 DNA reads TGCGCCAGCAGCTTGATCGGGGGTCAGGCAGATACGCAGTATTTT. It is translated as CASSLIGGQADTQYF.